The T cell receptor (beta chain) under discussion was sequenced for a study of T cell responses to AZD1222 COVID-19 vaccine. Findings and limits, study-wide: Nearly half of spike-specific TCRs reportedly target variant regions that are unmutated in the B.1.351 and B.1.1.7 variants. Repertoire sampling happened only post peak T cell response.

For this clone: No antigen is known for it.

The junction had 3 bases not matched to a gene; V was cut back by 5 bases and J by 1 base. This CDR3 has 15 residues. The germline CDR1 and CDR2 sequences are LGHDT and YNNKEL (reference sequence). Profiled with immunoSEQ multiplex PCR; TCRdb holds only in-frame clones, not every one. The data contain more than 100,000 clones, around 86% of them seen just once; the ten biggest clones take up approximately 1.1%. The chain joins TRBV3-1 (or the pseudogene TRBV3-2) to TRBJ2-2; 8 nucleotides match TRBD1. The clonotype comes from an adult in good health. Sequencing used peripheral blood, obtained on day 0 of AZD1222 vaccination. CDR3 DNA sequence: TGTGCCAGCAGCTCCGGGACAGGGAACACCGGGGAGCTGTTTTTT. Translated: CASSSGTGNTGELFF.